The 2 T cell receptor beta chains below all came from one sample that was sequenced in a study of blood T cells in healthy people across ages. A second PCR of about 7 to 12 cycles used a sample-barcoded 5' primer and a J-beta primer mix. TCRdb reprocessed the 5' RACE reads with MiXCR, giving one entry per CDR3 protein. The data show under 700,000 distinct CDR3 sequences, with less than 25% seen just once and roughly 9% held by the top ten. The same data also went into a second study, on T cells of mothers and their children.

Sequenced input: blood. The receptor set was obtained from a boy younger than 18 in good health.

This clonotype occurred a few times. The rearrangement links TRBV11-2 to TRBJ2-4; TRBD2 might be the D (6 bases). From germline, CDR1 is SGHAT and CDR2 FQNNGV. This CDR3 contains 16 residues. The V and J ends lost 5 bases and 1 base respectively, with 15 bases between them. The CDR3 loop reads CASSPLARSAKNIQYF. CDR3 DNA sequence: TGTGCCAGCAGCCCCCTAGCGAGATCGGCCAAAAACATTCAGTACTTC.

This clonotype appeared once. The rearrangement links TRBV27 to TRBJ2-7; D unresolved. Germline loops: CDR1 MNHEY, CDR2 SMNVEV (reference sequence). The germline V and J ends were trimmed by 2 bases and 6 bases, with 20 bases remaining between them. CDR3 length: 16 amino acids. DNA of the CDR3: TGTGCCAGCAGTTTAATGAATTTCCGTGGCCCCGGCGAGCAGTACTTC. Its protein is CASSLMNFRGPGEQYF.